A selection of T cell receptor beta chains follows, all from one sample in a study of blood T cell repertoires in COVID-19. Repertoires were generated with immunoSEQ multiplex PCR, while TCRdb's copy carries only in-frame clones and drops some. Here the sample spans 150,000 to 200,000 clones, roughly 77% being singletons. The specimen sequenced was peripheral blood. Receptors originate from a human donor in a cohort sampled during active COVID-19. CDR3s include the opening cysteine and the closing phenylalanine or tryptophan. A D gene is named only where the DNA matches it firmly. Rows give clone size only sometimes, using once, few, many, or a class for an expanded clone.

18	TRBD1	TRBV14	TRBJ2-7	once	TGTGCCAGCAGCCAAGATCGTCTTGGACAGGGGTACGTGTACGAGCAGTACTTC	CASSQDRLGQGYVYEQYF
15	NA	TRBV7-8	TRBJ2-1	NA	TGTGCCAGCAGCCAGGATCTAGGCTCCTACAATGAGCAGTTCTTC	CASSQDLGSYNEQFF
14	TRBD1	TRBV7-2	TRBJ1-5	NA	TGTGCCAGCAGCTTTACAGGGGTTGCTCAGCCCCAGCATTTT	CASSFTGVAQPQHF
15	NA	TRBV9	TRBJ2-7	many	TGTGCCAGCAGCACGGCCGGCACAGCGGCCGACGAGCAGTACTTC	CASSTAGTAADEQYF
13	NA	TRBV27	TRBJ1-5	once	TGTGCCAGCAGTTTAGGAGGGTCGCAGCCCCAGCATTTT	CASSLGGSQPQHF
13	NA	TRBV12-3/TRBV12-4	TRBJ1-6	NA	TGTGCCAGCAGTTTACAACAGAATTCACCCCTCCACTTT	CASSLQQNSPLHF
14	NA	TRBV10-3	TRBJ2-5	NA	TGTGCCATCAGTGAACCGGGACTTCAAGAGACCCAGTACTTC	CAISEPGLQETQYF
14	TRBD2	TRBV28	TRBJ2-7	NA	TGTGCCAGCAGTTTTAGCGGGAGACAGTACGAGCAGTACTTC	CASSFSGRQYEQYF
13	TRBD1	TRBV29-1	TRBJ1-3	NA	TGCAGCGTTGTGACAGGGGCTGGAAACACCATATATTTT	CSVVTGAGNTIYF
16	NA	TRBV28	TRBJ2-7	NA	TGTGCCAGCAGTCCCCCAGGCTCAAGGGGGACCTACGAGCAGTACTTC	CASSPPGSRGTYEQYF
10	NA	TRBV12-3/TRBV12-4	TRBJ2-1	NA	TGTGCCAGCGGCGGGACTGAGCAGTTCTTC	CASGGTEQFF
14	NA	TRBV10-2	TRBJ1-3	NA	TGCGCCAGCAGTGAGTCCGGTAGCGGAAACACCATATATTTT	CASSESGSGNTIYF
15	NA	TRBV9	TRBJ2-1	NA	TGTGCCAGCAGCGTGGGAGGGGGGATCCTTAATGAGCAGTTCTTC	CASSVGGGILNEQFF
17	TRBD1	TRBV4-3	TRBJ2-1	NA	TGCGCCAGCAGCCAAGATGGGAGGGACAGGGGCTACAATGAGCAGTTCTTC	CASSQDGRDRGYNEQFF
12	NA	TRBV28	TRBJ2-7	many	TGTGCCAGCAGTTTCTCCAGGGGTGGGCAGTACTTC	CASSFSRGGQYF
15	NA	TRBV7-3	TRBJ2-2	NA	TGTGCCAGCAGCTTACAAGGGGCTGACACCGGGGAGCTGTTTTTT	CASSLQGADTGELFF
15	NA	TRBV19	TRBJ2-7	once	TGTGCCAGTAGTTCAAGGGGGGGCCGAGCCTACGAGCAGTACTTC	CASSSRGGRAYEQYF
15	NA	TRBV15	TRBJ1-2	few	TGTGCCACCAGCAGAGAGGGGCAGACGCTCTATGGCTACACCTTC	CATSREGQTLYGYTF
16	TRBD1	TRBV7-9	TRBJ1-5	NA	TGTGCCAGCAGCTCAGACAGGGACGAGAGCAATCAGCCCCAGCATTTT	CASSSDRDESNQPQHF
14	NA	TRBV19	TRBJ2-5	NA	TGTGCCAGTAGTTCATCAACATTCCAAGAGACCCAGTACTTC	CASSSSTFQETQYF
15	NA	TRBV11-2	TRBJ2-3	NA	TGTGCCAGCAGCCCCCGGACAGCCCCGCGGGATACGCAGTATTTT	CASSPRTAPRDTQYF
14	TRBD1	TRBV28	TRBJ2-7	NA	TGTGCCAGCAGTTTAACGGGACAGTTCTACGAGCAGTACTTC	CASSLTGQFYEQYF
16	NA	TRBV24-1	TRBJ1-5	NA	TGTGCCACCAGAAGTCCAGGGAAGTTTCGTAATCAGCCCCAGCATTTT	CATRSPGKFRNQPQHF
13	NA	TRBV5-8	TRBJ1-1	NA	TGTGCCAGCACCGGACAGATGAACACTGAAGCTTTCTTT	CASTGQMNTEAFF
14	NA	TRBV7-2	TRBJ1-1	NA	TGTGCCAGCAGCTCCTCTCTAATATACACTGAAGCTTTCTTT	CASSSSLIYTEAFF
19	TRBD1	TRBV28	TRBJ1-5	NA	TGTGCCAGCAGTTATCCTTGGGGACAGGGGGATTCGGGCAATCAGCCCCAGCATTTT	CASSYPWGQGDSGNQPQHF
18	NA	TRBV4-3	TRBJ2-3	NA	TGCGCCAGCAGCCAAGATAGGGGGAACCTGGGGAGCACAGATACGCAGTATTTT	CASSQDRGNLGSTDTQYF
14	TRBD2	TRBV27	TRBJ2-7	NA	TGTGCCAGCACCCCACTAGCGGACTCCTACGAGCAGTACTTC	CASTPLADSYEQYF
15	NA	TRBV11-2	TRBJ2-1	NA	TGTGCCAGCAGCTCCCCCCCCTCATCAGACAATGAGCAGTTCTTC	CASSSPPSSDNEQFF
14	NA	TRBV6-2/TRBV6-3	TRBJ1-2	NA	TGTGCCAGCAGTTACTCGCAGATTTCTTATGGCTACACCTTC	CASSYSQISYGYTF
15	NA	TRBV30	TRBJ1-4	NA	TGTGCCTGGAGTGTTGGCAGCGCAACTAATGAAAAACTGTTTTTT	CAWSVGSATNEKLFF
13	NA	TRBV30	TRBJ1-5	NA	TGTGCCTTTACAGGGACTAGCGGTCAGCCCCAGCATTTT	CAFTGTSGQPQHF